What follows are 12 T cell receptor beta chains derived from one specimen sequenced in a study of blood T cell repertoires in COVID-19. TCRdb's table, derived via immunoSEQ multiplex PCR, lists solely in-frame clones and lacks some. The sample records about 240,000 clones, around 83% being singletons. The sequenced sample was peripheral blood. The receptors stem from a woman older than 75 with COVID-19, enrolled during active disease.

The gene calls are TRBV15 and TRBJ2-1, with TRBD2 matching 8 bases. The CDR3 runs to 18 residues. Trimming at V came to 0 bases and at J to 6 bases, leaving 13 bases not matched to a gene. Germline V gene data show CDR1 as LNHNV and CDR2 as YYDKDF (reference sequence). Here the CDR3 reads CATSRDHPSGGIFNEQFF. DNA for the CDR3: TGTGCCACCAGCAGAGATCACCCATCGGGGGGGATATTCAATGAGCAGTTCTTC. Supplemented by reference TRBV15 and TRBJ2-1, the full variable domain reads DAMVIQNPRYQVTQFGKPVTLSCSQTLNHNVMYWYQQKSSQAPKLLFHYYDKDFNNEADTPDNFQSRRPNTSFCFLDIRSPGLGDTAMYLCATSRDHPSGGIFNEQFFGPGTRLTVL.

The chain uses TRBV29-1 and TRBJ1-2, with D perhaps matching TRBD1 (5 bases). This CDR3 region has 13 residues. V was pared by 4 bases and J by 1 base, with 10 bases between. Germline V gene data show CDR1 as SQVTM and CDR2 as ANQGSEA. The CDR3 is CSVVGAINYGYTF. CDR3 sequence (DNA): TGCAGCGTTGTAGGGGCCATTAACTATGGCTACACCTTC. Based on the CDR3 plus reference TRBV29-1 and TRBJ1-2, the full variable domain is SAVISQKPSRDICQRGTSLTIQCQVDSQVTMMFWYRQQPGQSLTLIATANQGSEATYESGFVIDKFPISRPNLTFSTLTVSNMSPEDSSIYLCSVVGAINYGYTFGSGTRLTVV.

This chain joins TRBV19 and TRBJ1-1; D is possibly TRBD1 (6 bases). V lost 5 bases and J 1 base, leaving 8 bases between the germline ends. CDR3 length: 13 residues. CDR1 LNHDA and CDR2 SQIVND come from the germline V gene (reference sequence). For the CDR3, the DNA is TGTGCCAGTAGTGACAGGAGGAACACTGAAGCTTTCTTT. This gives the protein CASSDRRNTEAFF.

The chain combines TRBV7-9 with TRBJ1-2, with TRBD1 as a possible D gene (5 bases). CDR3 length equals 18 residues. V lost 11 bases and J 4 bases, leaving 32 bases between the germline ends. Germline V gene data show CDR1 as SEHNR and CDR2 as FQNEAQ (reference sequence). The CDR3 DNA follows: TGTGCCGTTCTTTGGGAGGCAGGGCGATTCGAGGGAGGCTATGGCTACACCTTC. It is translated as CAVLWEAGRFEGGYGYTF.

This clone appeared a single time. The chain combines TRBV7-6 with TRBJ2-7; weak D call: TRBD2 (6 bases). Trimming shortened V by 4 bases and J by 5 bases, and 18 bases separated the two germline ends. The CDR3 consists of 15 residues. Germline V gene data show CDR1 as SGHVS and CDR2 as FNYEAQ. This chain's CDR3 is CASSSVVGGRHEQYF. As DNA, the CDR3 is TGTGCCAGCAGCTCCGTTGTCGGGGGTAGACACGAGCAGTACTTC. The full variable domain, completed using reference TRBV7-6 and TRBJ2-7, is GAGVSQSPRYKVTKRGQDVALRCDPISGHVSLYWYRQALGQGPEFLTYFNYEAQQDKSGLPNDRFSAERPEGSISTLTIQRTEQRDSAMYRCASSSVVGGRHEQYFGPGTRLTVT.

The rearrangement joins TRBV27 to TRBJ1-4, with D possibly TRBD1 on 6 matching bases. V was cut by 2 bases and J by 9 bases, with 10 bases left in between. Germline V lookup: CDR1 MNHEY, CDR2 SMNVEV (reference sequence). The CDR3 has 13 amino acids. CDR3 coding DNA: TGTGCCAGCAGTTTAGGCAGGGGCCAAAAACTGTTTTTT. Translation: CASSLGRGQKLFF.

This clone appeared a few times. The CDR3 loop reads CASSLYSRGQILYGYTF. CDR3 in DNA: TGTGCCAGCAGTTTATATTCCCGCGGACAGATCCTCTATGGCTACACCTTC. The rearrangement joins TRBV27 to TRBJ1-2, with D possibly being TRBD1 (6 bases). The CDR3 length is 17 residues. V gave up 1 base and J gave up 4 bases, with 19 bases separating them. The germline V gene encodes CDR1 MNHEY and CDR2 SMNVEV (reference sequence).

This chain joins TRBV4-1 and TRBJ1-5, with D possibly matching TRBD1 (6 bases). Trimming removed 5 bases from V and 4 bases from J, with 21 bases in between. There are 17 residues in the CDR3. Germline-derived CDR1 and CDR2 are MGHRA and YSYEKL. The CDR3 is CASSDLTTDRKNQPQHF. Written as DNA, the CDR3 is TGCGCCAGCAGCGACCTCACCACTGACAGGAAAAATCAGCCCCAGCATTTT.

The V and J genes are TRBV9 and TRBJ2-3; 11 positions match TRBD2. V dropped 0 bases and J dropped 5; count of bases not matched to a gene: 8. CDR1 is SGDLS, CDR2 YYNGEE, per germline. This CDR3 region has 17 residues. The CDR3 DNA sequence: TGTGCCAGCAGCGTAGTTGTAGCGGGAGGGCCGGGAGATACGCAGTATTTT. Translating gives CASSVVVAGGPGDTQYF.

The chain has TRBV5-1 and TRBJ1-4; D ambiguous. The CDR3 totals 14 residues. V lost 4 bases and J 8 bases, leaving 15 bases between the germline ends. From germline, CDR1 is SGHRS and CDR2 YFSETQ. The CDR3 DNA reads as TGCGCCAGCAGCGTTATACCCGGGGAAGAAAAACTGTTTTTT. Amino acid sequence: CASSVIPGEEKLFF.

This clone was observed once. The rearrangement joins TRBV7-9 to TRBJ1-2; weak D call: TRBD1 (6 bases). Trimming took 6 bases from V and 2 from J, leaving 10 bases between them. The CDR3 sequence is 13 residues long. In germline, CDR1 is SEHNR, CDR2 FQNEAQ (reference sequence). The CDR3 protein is CASSFTGNYGYTF. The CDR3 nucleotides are TGTGCCAGCAGTTTTACAGGGAACTATGGCTACACCTTC.

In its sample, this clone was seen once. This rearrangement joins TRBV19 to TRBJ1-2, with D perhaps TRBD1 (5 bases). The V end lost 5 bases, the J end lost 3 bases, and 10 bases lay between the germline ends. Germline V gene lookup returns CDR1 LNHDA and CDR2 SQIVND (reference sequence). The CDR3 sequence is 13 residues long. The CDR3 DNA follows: TGTGCCAGTAGTCCCCAGGGTGACTATGGCTACACCTTC. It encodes CASSPQGDYGYTF.